Listed here are 18 T cell receptor beta chains from one sample, sequenced in a study of T cell responses to AZD1222 COVID-19 vaccine (TCRdb year 2021). Library generation was performed with the immunoSEQ multiplex PCR assay. TCRdb took this table from immuneACCESS and kept in-frame rearrangements with V and J called. Such tables lack part of the clones; where checked against another copy, unresolved V genes explain under half of the gap, and the rest is unexplained. For this sample the table gives about 56,000 clones, of which roughly 80% were detected only once. Clones ranked in the top ten supply 5% of the sample. Reading the label with the study, this specimen's time point is: about 28 days (+/-7) after the second vaccine dose. Sequences were derived from peripheral blood, sampled 28 days after the second AZD1222 dose. Receptors originate from an adult who received the AZD1222 COVID-19 vaccine.

The chain has TRBV15 and TRBJ2-1; D perhaps matches TRBD2 (5 bases). Germline CDR1 is LNHNV and CDR2 is YYDKDF (reference sequence). CDR3 length equals 13 residues. Trimming removed 5 bases at V and 7 bases at J, with 12 bases between. CDR3 in DNA: TGTGCCACCAGCGGGAGATTGCGTAATGAGCAGTTCTTC. The encoded protein is CATSGRLRNEQFF.

This rearrangement joins TRBV3-1 (or the pseudogene TRBV3-2) to TRBJ1-1, with 7 nucleotides matching TRBD1. The CDR3 has 14 residues. V shed 3 bases and J 8 bases; nucleotides not matched to a gene: 9. CDR1 and CDR2 (germline): LGHDT, YNNKEL (reference sequence). The CDR3: CASSHSDRAQEAFF. CDR3 sequence (DNA): TGTGCCAGCAGCCATAGCGACAGGGCCCAGGAAGCTTTCTTT.

The chain combines TRBV6-6 with TRBJ1-5; 9 bases map to TRBD1. Germline V gene sequence: CDR1 MNHNY, CDR2 SVGAGI (reference sequence). The ends lost 6 bases at V and 1 base at J; junction bases unmatched: 4. There are 15 residues in the CDR3. The CDR3 loop reads CASSPGQGSNQPQHF. The CDR3, as DNA: TGTGCCAGCAGCCCGGGACAGGGAAGCAATCAGCCCCAGCATTTT.

The chain couples TRBV30 to TRBJ1-1, with D uncertain. In germline, CDR1 is GTSNPN, CDR2 SVGIG (reference sequence). This CDR3 contains 13 residues. Trimming left V 3 bases short and J 4 bases short, with 12 bases between. The CDR3 nucleotides are TGTGCCTGGAGGAAAGAGCGTCTCACTGAAGCTTTCTTT. Its translation: CAWRKERLTEAFF.

The chain couples TRBV5-6 to TRBJ1-4; 8 bases align to TRBD1. Germline V lookup: CDR1 SGHDT, CDR2 YYEEEE. V trimming: 6 bases; J trimming: 8 bases; junction bases outside the gene matches: 12. This CDR3 has 15 residues. The CDR3 DNA sequence: TGTGCCAGCACCTCCTCCGGACAGGGTCGAGAAAAACTGTTTTTT. It is translated as CASTSSGQGREKLFF.

The table lists this clone with a count of one. The chain carries TRBV6-5 and TRBJ1-6; 11 positions agree with TRBD1. Trimming cost V 2 bases and J 8 bases; bases outside gene matches: 5. The CDR3 has 16 amino acids. The germline V gene encodes CDR1 MNHEY and CDR2 SVGAGI. Here the CDR3 reads CASSYRMGQGDSPLHF. The CDR3 DNA reads as TGTGCCAGCAGTTACCGCATGGGACAGGGGGATTCACCCCTCCACTTT.

V gene TRBV5-1 combines with J gene TRBJ2-1, with 9 bases that match TRBD2. J was trimmed by 0 bases and V by 1 base; bases with no gene match: 11. Germline values: CDR1 SGHRS, CDR2 YFSETQ. The CDR3 runs to 19 residues. The CDR3 DNA follows: TGCGCCAGCAGCTTGTGGTGGCGGGGGGGCACTACCTCCTACAATGAGCAGTTCTTC. Translating gives CASSLWWRGGTTSYNEQFF.

The chain combines TRBV6-2 or TRBV6-3 with TRBJ2-7; D uncertain. This CDR3 comprises 13 residues. V lost 1 base, J lost 1 base, and 5 bases lay in between. Germline V gives CDR1 MNHEY, CDR2 SVGEGT. The CDR3 region is CASSYYNSYEQYF. CDR3 bases: TGTGCCAGCAGTTACTACAATTCCTACGAGCAGTACTTC.

DNA of the CDR3: TGTGCCAGCAGCAATCGAAAGGTTGGCAGGCCCTTCTCGGAGGGCTACACCTTC. Translating gives CASSNRKVGRPFSEGYTF. The chain recombines TRBV27 with TRBJ1-2, with unresolved D. Per germline, CDR1 MNHEY and CDR2 SMNVEV (reference sequence). The CDR3 loop spans 18 amino acids. With 6 bases removed from V and 8 bases from J, the gap between germline ends came to 31 bases.

This clone was observed a single time. The chain uses TRBV10-2 and TRBJ1-1; 7 bases are shared with TRBD1. From germline, CDR1 is WSHSY and CDR2 SAAADI. Trimming took 0 bases from V and 1 from J; bases not matched to a gene: 2. CDR3 length: 15 residues. CDR3 protein: CASSESSGGNTEAFF. The DNA of the CDR3 is TGCGCCAGCAGTGAGTCTTCAGGGGGGAACACTGAAGCTTTCTTT.

This chain uses TRBV19 with TRBJ2-2, with 7 bases that match TRBD1. Trimming cost V 4 bases and J 4 bases; bases outside gene matches: 3. From germline, CDR1 is LNHDA and CDR2 SQIVND (reference sequence). The CDR3 extends over 14 amino acids. CDR3 in DNA: TGTGCCAGTAGTACGACAGGGTTCACCGGGGAGCTGTTTTTT. Encoded protein: CASSTTGFTGELFF. The full variable domain, rest sourced from reference TRBV19 and TRBJ2-2, is DGGITQSPKYLFRKEGQNVTLSCEQNLNHDAMYWYRQDPGQGLRLIYYSQIVNDFQKGDIAEGYSVSREKKESFPLTVTSAQKNPTAFYLCASSTTGFTGELFFGEGSRLTVL.

CDR3 amino acids: CASSAGPNYGYTF. Written as DNA, the CDR3 is TGTGCCAGCAGCGCAGGTCCTAACTATGGCTACACCTTC. The chain combines TRBV9 with TRBJ1-2, with unresolved D. Trimming cost V 3 bases and J 0 bases, with 6 bases left between them. The CDR3 contains 13 residues. Per germline, CDR1 SGDLS and CDR2 YYNGEE.

The chain carries TRBV18 and TRBJ1-2; 7 nucleotides align to TRBD1. Per germline, CDR1 KGHSH and CDR2 LQKENI. V dropped 4 bases and J dropped 2; count of bases not matched to a gene: 7. This CDR3 contains 15 residues. The CDR3 region has the DNA TGTGCCAGCTCACTCCTGGGACAGCCCAACTATGGCTACACCTTC. Translating gives CASSLLGQPNYGYTF.

The CDR3 nucleotides are TGTGCCATCAGTGACATAGCGGGGGGGCACGATGAGCAGTTCTTC. As protein: CAISDIAGGHDEQFF. The gene calls are TRBV10-3 and TRBJ2-1, with 11 bases identical to TRBD2. The CDR3 is 15 amino acids. The V segment lost 3 bases and the J segment 8 bases; nucleotides outside the gene matches: 6. Germline values: CDR1 ENHRY, CDR2 SYGVKD.

This chain connects TRBV19 to TRBJ1-1; tentative D call: TRBD1 (5 bases). Germline CDR1 is LNHDA and CDR2 is SQIVND (reference sequence). V lost 8 bases and J 2 bases, leaving 12 bases between the germline ends. The CDR3 is 13 residues long. CDR3 coding DNA: TGTGCCAGTTCCGGGACTGTTAACACTGAAGCTTTCTTT. Protein product: CASSGTVNTEAFF. Looking up the rest from reference TRBV19 and TRBJ1-1 gives the full variable domain: DGGITQSPKYLFRKEGQNVTLSCEQNLNHDAMYWYRQDPGQGLRLIYYSQIVNDFQKGDIAEGYSVSREKKESFPLTVTSAQKNPTAFYLCASSGTVNTEAFFGQGTRLTVV.

The rearrangement joins TRBV7-9 to TRBJ2-1; D not resolved. CDR1 and CDR2 (germline): SEHNR, FQNEAQ (reference sequence). The CDR3 runs 13 residues. V was pared by 1 base and J by 9 bases, with 10 bases between. CDR3 region: CASSLGLALEQFF. The DNA of the CDR3 is TGTGCCAGCAGCTTAGGTTTGGCGCTTGAGCAGTTCTTC.

The J gene is TRBJ1-1, the V gene TRBV6-2 or TRBV6-3; D remains ambiguous. The V end lost 3 bases, the J end lost 1 base, and 6 bases lay between the germline ends. Germline V gene data show CDR1 as MNHEY and CDR2 as SVGEGT. CDR3 length equals 13 residues. The CDR3 nucleotides read TGTGCCAGCAGTTATTTGGGGAACACTGAAGCTTTCTTT. This sequence encodes CASSYLGNTEAFF.

V and J are TRBV15 and TRBJ2-5; 14 bases agree with TRBD2. Germline lookup yields CDR1 LNHNV and CDR2 YYDKDF (reference sequence). CDR3 length: 15 residues. The J segment lost 3 bases and the V segment lost 5 bases, leaving 2 bases of the junction unmatched. The CDR3 region is CATSPGLAGEETQYF. The CDR3 DNA is TGTGCCACCAGCCCGGGACTAGCGGGGGAAGAGACCCAGTACTTC.